The clone carrying this TCR beta chain has only a few counts. Its antigen remains unknown. After constant-region reverse-primer amplification, full-length variable regions underwent semi-nested PCR with Nested Universal Primer A. One entry per CDR3 protein, called by TCRdb with MiXCR from the 5' RACE reads. This table holds roughly 45,000 distinct CDR3 sequences, roughly 22% found once. Findings and caveats of the study: Tumor Treg TCRs overlapped most with tumor naive CD4+ cells.

Cells sorted as Tregs were CD4+, CD25+ and CD127-/low. The sequencing input was Tregs sorted from a lymph node. The sequence derives from a female donor with breast cancer.

The CDR3 DNA is TGTGCCAGCAGCTTAGAACACAGCCCCGGGAAGCAGTACTTC. Translation gives CASSLEHSPGKQYF. V and J are TRBV11-2 and TRBJ2-7; possible D gene TRBD2, 5 bases. CDR1 is SGHAT and CDR2 is FQNNGV in the germline V gene. CDR3 size: 14 residues. The V and J ends lost 0 bases and 8 bases respectively, with 14 bases between them.